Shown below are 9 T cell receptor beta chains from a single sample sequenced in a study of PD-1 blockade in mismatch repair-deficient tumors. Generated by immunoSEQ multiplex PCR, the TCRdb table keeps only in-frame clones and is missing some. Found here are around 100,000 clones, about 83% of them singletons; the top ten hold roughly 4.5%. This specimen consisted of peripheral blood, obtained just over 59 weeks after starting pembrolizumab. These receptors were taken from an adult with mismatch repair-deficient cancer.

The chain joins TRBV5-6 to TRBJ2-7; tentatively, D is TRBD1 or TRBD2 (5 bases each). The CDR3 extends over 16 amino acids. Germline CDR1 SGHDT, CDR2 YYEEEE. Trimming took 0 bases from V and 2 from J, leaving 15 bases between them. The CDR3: CASSLELGTDAYEQYF. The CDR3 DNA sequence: TGTGCCAGCAGCTTGGAATTAGGGACGGATGCCTACGAGCAGTACTTC.

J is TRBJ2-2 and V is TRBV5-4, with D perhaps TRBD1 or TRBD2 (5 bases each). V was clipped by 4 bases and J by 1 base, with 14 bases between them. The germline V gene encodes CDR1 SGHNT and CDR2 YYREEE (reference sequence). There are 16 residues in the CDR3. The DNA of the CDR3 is TGTGCCAGCAGCCCCCCCGGGACGGTGAACACCGGGGAGCTGTTTTTT. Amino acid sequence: CASSPPGTVNTGELFF.

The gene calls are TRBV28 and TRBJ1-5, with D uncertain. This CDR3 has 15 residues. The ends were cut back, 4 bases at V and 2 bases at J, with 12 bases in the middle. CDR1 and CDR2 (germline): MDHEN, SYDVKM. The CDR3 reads CASSSQILGNQPQHF. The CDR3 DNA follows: TGTGCCAGCAGTTCCCAGATCCTAGGCAATCAGCCCCAGCATTTT.

CDR3 nucleotides: TGCGCCAGCAGCCAATCTCGGGCAGGAGCCCTTGCAACTAATGAAAAACTGTTTTTT. It codes for CASSQSRAGALATNEKLFF. The V and J genes are TRBV4-1 and TRBJ1-4; D is uncertain. The V gene lost 2 bases and the J gene lost 0 bases, with 19 bases spanning the gap. Germline CDR1 reads MGHRA; CDR2 reads YSYEKL. The CDR3 extends over 19 amino acids.

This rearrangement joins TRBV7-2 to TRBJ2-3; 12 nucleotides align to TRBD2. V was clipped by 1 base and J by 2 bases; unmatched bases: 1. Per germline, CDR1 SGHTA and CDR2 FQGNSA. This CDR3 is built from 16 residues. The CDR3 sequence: CASSLGTSGITDTQYF. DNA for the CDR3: TGTGCCAGCAGCTTAGGGACTAGCGGGATCACAGATACGCAGTATTTT.

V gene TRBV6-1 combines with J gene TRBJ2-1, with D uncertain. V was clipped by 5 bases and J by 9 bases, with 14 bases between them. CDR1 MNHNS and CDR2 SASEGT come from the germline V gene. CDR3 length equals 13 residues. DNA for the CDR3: TGTGCCAGCAGTCAGGACCCAATCGGTGAGCAGTTCTTC. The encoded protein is CASSQDPIGEQFF.

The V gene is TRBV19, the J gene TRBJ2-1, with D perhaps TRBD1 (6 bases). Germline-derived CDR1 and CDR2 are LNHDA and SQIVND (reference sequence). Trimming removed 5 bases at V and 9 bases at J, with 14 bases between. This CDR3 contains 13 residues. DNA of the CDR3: TGTGCCAGTAGTGTAACAGGGCCCGGTGAGCAGTTCTTC. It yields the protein CASSVTGPGEQFF.

Here the CDR3 DNA reads TGTGCCAGTAGTGAAAGGACAGTAGGTACTTCGTACTTC. Protein sequence: CASSERTVGTSYF. V and J are TRBV19 and TRBJ2-4, with D possibly matching TRBD1 (6 bases). This CDR3 region has 13 residues. The germline V and J ends were trimmed by 5 bases and 15 bases, with 20 bases remaining between them. In germline, CDR1 is LNHDA, CDR2 SQIVND (reference sequence). The variable domain in full, completed from reference TRBV19 and TRBJ2-4, reads DGGITQSPKYLFRKEGQNVTLSCEQNLNHDAMYWYRQDPGQGLRLIYYSQIVNDFQKGDIAEGYSVSREKKESFPLTVTSAQKNPTAFYLCASSERTVGTSYFGAGTRLSVL.

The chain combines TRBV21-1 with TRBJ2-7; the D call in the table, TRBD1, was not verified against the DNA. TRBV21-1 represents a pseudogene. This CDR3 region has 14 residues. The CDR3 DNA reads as TGTGCCAGCAGCAACACGGGACATTGGTACGAGCAGTACTTC. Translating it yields CASSNTGHWYEQYF.